This record covers a single T cell receptor (beta chain). Its antigen is not yet known. Qualities for individual bases were not recorded, and no much larger clone is one base off. The data belong to a study of blood T cell repertoires in COVID-19 (dated by TCRdb to about 2020). About the study as a whole: Samples from collaborators originated in the United States, Italy and Spain and spanned both the acute and convalescent phases of COVID-19. The dataset comprised deeply sampled blood TCRbeta repertoires from subjects exposed to, actively infected with, or recovered from COVID-19. Samples were obtained from the ongoing ImmuneRACE study (first 160 participants) and from approximately 1,200 subjects provided by 6 global collaborators. HLA class I and class II types, where available, came from metadata supplied by the sample provider rather than from assay-based typing. The prospective study material was composed of cDNA or gDNA derived from T cells, B-cell-depleted T cells, or PBMCs. The repertoires were released in a freely available public database intended as a resource for research on the immune response to SARS-CoV-2. Nearly every sample came with metadata listing a de-identified subject ID, COVID-19 status, age in years and sex. What the research found in general, with its limitations: How much clinical and demographic metadata was included differed by source and by participant, and the metadata was provided uncurated.

The germline V gene gives CDR1 as SGHDT and CDR2 as YYEEEE. The junction shows trimming of 2 bases on V and 4 bases on J, plus 3 bases between the germline ends. The cysteine opens and the phenylalanine closes a CDR3 of 11 amino acids. Only the CDR3 part of the read is kept: 33 bases, read in frame from the first base. The collaborating institutions used their own protocols to collect whole blood in K2EDTA tubes. For TCRbeta analysis, collaborator samples were shipped as frozen whole blood, as isolated PBMCs, or as DNA extracted from either sample type. The immunoSEQ Assay, a bias-controlled multiplex PCR, was used to amplify TCRbeta CDR3 regions from genomic DNA. As for how the authors treated the data: The number of nucleated cells in each sample was estimated by amplification of reference gene primers within the assay. Sequence reads were collapsed and filtered to measure the absolute abundance of every unique TCRbeta CDR3 rearrangement. For each sample, productive Simpson clonality was calculated by taking the square root of Simpson's diversity index across productive rearrangements. The immuneACCESS repertoire file appears here via TCRdb, limited to in-frame rearrangements. These files lack a portion of the clones; in checked studies, under half of the deficit traces to unresolved V genes, and the cause of the others is not known. V, J and clone size are those of that table, while D and trimming were read from the DNA. For this sample there are 110,000 to 150,000 clones; about 88% appear just once. The top ten hold roughly 5% of the sample.

The receptor was isolated from a human donor in a cohort sampled during active COVID-19. The sample was peripheral blood. The sequence links TRBV5-6 to TRBJ1-1; the D gene is not confidently resolved. In nucleotide form, the sequence is TGTGCCAGCAGCTTCTTCACTGAAGCTTTCTTT. The encoded protein is CASSFFTEAFF.